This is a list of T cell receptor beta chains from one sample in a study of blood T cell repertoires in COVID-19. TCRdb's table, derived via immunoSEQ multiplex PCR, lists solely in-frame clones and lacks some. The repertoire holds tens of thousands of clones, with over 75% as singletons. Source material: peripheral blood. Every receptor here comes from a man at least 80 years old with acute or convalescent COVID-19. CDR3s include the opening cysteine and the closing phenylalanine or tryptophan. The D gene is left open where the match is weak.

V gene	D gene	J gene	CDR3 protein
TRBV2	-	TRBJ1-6	CASSWTESSYNSPLHF
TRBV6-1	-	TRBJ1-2	CASSPGLDYGYTF
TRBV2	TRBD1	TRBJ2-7	CASSRQGLGYEQYF
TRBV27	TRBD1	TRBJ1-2	CASTLAPGTGGYTF
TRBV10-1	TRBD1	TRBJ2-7	CASSGTESSYEQYF
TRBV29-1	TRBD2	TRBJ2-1	CSATSGGGNEQFF
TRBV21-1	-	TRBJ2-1	CASSKDDRGRNNEQFF
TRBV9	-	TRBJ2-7	CASSVGEGRYEQYF
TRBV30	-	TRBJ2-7	CAWSIGGLGYEQYF
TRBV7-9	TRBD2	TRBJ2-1	CASSPGTSGGNEQFF
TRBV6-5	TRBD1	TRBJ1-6	CASGQDTFSTPLHF
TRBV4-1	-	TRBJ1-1	CASSQEGQGMNTEAFF
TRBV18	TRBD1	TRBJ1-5	CASSPGQGEQPQHF
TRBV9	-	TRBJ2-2	CASGVALTPNTGELFF
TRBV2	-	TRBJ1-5	CASKDPGQPQHF
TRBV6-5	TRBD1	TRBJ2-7	CASSHLQGASYEQYF
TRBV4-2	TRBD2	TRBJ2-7	CASSPTGAGGYEQYF
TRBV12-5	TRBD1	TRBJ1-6	CASGLGTGSSYNSPLHF
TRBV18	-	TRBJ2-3	CASSPPRDDNTQYF
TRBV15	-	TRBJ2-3	CATSRGSASALLITDTQYF
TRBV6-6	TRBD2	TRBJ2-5	CASSQLGAGDGTQYF
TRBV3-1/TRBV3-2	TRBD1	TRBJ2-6	CASSPRQGLAGANVLTF
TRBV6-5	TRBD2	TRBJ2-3	CASSYAAGSSTDTQYF
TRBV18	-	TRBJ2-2	CASSDSGLTNTGELFF
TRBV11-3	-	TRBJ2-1	CASSLGRGEQFF
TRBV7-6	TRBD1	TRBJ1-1	CASSWAPPGQGASNTEAFF
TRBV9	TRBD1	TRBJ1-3	CASSQGQGWSSGNTIYF
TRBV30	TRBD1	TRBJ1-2	CAWRTGISYGYTF
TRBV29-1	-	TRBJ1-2	CSVEDSPGNPRYGYTF
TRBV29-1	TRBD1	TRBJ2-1	CSVDNEGGTVYNEQFF
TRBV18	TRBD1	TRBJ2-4	CASSPPQTGVVAKNIQYF
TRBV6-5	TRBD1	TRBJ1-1	CASTRQGAITEAFF